This TCR beta chain appears in the sequencing data of a study of blood T cells in healthy people across ages. Peripheral blood from each donor was collected in a volume of roughly 9.2 milliliters. PCR was performed a second time for roughly 7 to 12 cycles using a sample-barcoded 5' primer and a J-beta primer mix. TCRdb ran MiXCR on the 5' RACE reads and lists one entry per CDR3 protein. This sample yields hundreds of thousands of distinct CDR3 sequences, of which more than 50% are seen a single time; 20% to 30% belongs to the top ten. V lost 6 bases, J lost 0 bases, and 3 bases stayed unmatched. The CDR3 has 14 amino acids. Germline-derived CDR1 and CDR2 are SGHNT and YENEEA.

This chain uses TRBV11-3 with TRBJ2-7; 9 positions match TRBD2. The receptor was derived from a man in his forties or fifties in good health. Sample: blood. DNA of the CDR3: TGTGCCAGCAGGGCTAGCGGGGTCTCCTACGAGCAGTACTTC. It is translated as CASRASGVSYEQYF.